The next 9 T cell receptor beta chains were all read from a single sample in a study of shared clonotypes between healthy human individuals. Profiled with immunoSEQ multiplex PCR; TCRdb holds only in-frame clones, not every one. In the table there are 2 million to 2.5 million clones, just under 95% of which are singletons. The specimen sequenced was naive CD4+ T cells from PBMCs. Subset of the sample: CD45RA+ positively selected. These receptors originate from a man aged 18 to 30 in good health. Some clones in this sample may be carry-over from other donors' samples.

The genes are TRBV6-5 and TRBJ2-1; D not certain. This CDR3 region has 16 residues. Trimming shortened V by 2 bases and J by 0 bases, and 11 bases separated the two germline ends. The germline gives CDR1 MNHEY, CDR2 SVGAGI. CDR3 sequence (DNA): TGTGCCAGCAGTTACGAGTCGGAGAGCTCCTACAATGAGCAGTTCTTC. This codes for CASSYESESSYNEQFF.

The chain joins TRBV12-5 to TRBJ1-1; D call uncertain. CDR1 is LGHNT and CDR2 is FRNRAP in the germline V gene. Trimming took 2 bases from V and 2 from J, leaving 6 bases between them. The CDR3 sequence is 13 residues long. CDR3 region: CASGLLGNTEAFF. The CDR3 DNA is TGTGCTAGTGGTTTGTTGGGCAACACTGAAGCTTTCTTT.

V gene TRBV28 combines with J gene TRBJ2-1; possible D gene TRBD1, 6 bases. Deletions cut 1 base from V and 6 bases from J, with 19 bases between. Germline CDR1 is MDHEN and CDR2 is SYDVKM. The CDR3 is made up of 17 amino acids. The CDR3 DNA is TGTGCCAGCAGTTTATTTCAGTTTATATTAGGGGGCAATGAGCAGTTCTTC. This encodes CASSLFQFILGGNEQFF.

The rearrangement links TRBV7-9 to TRBJ2-3, with TRBD2 matching 11 bases. V lost 4 bases to trimming and J lost 3 bases; unmatched junction nucleotides: 0. This CDR3 contains 14 residues. The germline V gene encodes CDR1 SEHNR and CDR2 FQNEAQ (reference sequence). This chain's CDR3 is CASSSSGRTDTQYF. DNA of the CDR3: TGTGCCAGCAGCTCTAGCGGGAGGACAGATACGCAGTATTTT.

V and J are TRBV29-1 and TRBJ2-7; D is perhaps TRBD1 (6 bases). The CDR3 sequence is 13 residues long. Between the trimmed V and J ends, which lost 0 bases and 4 bases, there was a span of 10 bases. Germline V gene lookup returns CDR1 SQVTM and CDR2 ANQGSEA. CDR3 sequence (DNA): TGCAGCGTTGAAGACGATACAGGGTACGAGCAGTACTTC. Its protein product is CSVEDDTGYEQYF.

The CDR3 is CASSLMSGGWTEAFF. DNA for the CDR3: TGTGCCAGCAGCTTAATGTCTGGGGGGTGGACTGAAGCTTTCTTT. J is TRBJ1-1 and V is TRBV5-4; TRBD1 might be the D (5 bases). This CDR3 has 15 amino acids. Looked up from germline, CDR1 is SGHNT and CDR2 is YYREEE (reference sequence). V was trimmed by 2 bases and J by 5 bases, leaving 16 bases between them.

The chain employs TRBV6-6 and TRBJ2-7; D might be TRBD1 (6 bases). Germline assignment: CDR1 MNHNY and CDR2 SVGAGI (reference sequence). Trimming shortened V by 10 bases and J by 1 base, and 17 bases separated the two germline ends. The CDR3 length is 14 residues. In nucleotides, the CDR3 is TGTGCCACCCGGCTTACGGACAGATCCTACGAGCAGTACTTC. This translates into CATRLTDRSYEQYF.

The J gene is TRBJ2-3, the V gene TRBV28; D may be TRBD2 (6 bases). Germline V CDR1 and CDR2: MDHEN, SYDVKM. The CDR3 runs to 15 residues. V was clipped by 6 bases and J by 6 bases, with 19 bases between them. CDR3 nucleotides: TGTGCCAGCAGCCCGACGGGACTCCCCGTGGATACGCAGTATTTT. Translation gives CASSPTGLPVDTQYF.

V gene TRBV19 combines with J gene TRBJ1-5, with a possible D match to TRBD1 (5 bases). The CDR3 contains 18 residues. With 0 bases removed from V and 0 bases from J, the gap between germline ends came to 15 bases. Germline CDR1 reads LNHDA; CDR2 reads SQIVND (reference sequence). CDR3 sequence (DNA): TGTGCCAGTAGTATAGATCCATCGACAGCCATTAGCAATCAGCCCCAGCATTTT. This codes for CASSIDPSTAISNQPQHF.